What follows are 9 T cell receptor beta chains derived from one specimen sequenced in a study of blood T cell repertoires in COVID-19. Some clones are missing from TCRdb's copy, which holds only in-frame ones; the method was immunoSEQ multiplex PCR. The table records about 380,000 clones, 87% of them present only once. The material sequenced was PBMCs or T cells enriched from blood (not recorded which). These receptors were collected from a woman in her twenties or thirties who had recovered from COVID-19.

This chain joins TRBV30 and TRBJ2-7, with 7 bases identical to TRBD1. Germline V lookup: CDR1 GTSNPN, CDR2 SVGIG (reference sequence). Losses at the gene ends were 2 bases for V and 2 bases for J; bases not matched to a gene: 6. The CDR3 covers 14 residues. CDR3 nucleotide sequence: TGTGCCTGGAGTTTGACAGGGAAGACCTACGAGCAGTACTTC. The encoded protein is CAWSLTGKTYEQYF.

The genes are TRBV9 and TRBJ1-2; the D gene is possibly TRBD1 (5 bases). CDR1 and CDR2 (germline): SGDLS, YYNGEE. With 0 bases removed from V and 3 bases from J, the gap between germline ends came to 9 bases. This CDR3 region has 14 residues. The CDR3, as DNA: TGTGCCAGCAGCGTAGACGGGACTGACTATGGCTACACCTTC. Translation gives CASSVDGTDYGYTF.

V is TRBV4-1 and J is TRBJ1-4, with 7 bases identical to TRBD1. V shed 3 bases and J 7 bases; nucleotides not matched to a gene: 11. The germline V gene has CDR1 MGHRA and CDR2 YSYEKL. There are 16 residues in the CDR3. CDR3 nucleotide sequence: TGCGCCAGCAGCCATCTCGGACAGGCGAAATTTGAAAAACTGTTTTTT. As protein: CASSHLGQAKFEKLFF.

The gene calls are TRBV28 and TRBJ2-5; no reliable D call. Germline V CDR1 and CDR2: MDHEN, SYDVKM. The CDR3 is 14 amino acids. Trimming took 1 base from V and 7 from J, leaving 13 bases between them. CDR3 loop: CASSLSRIPGTQYF. In DNA form, the CDR3 reads TGTGCCAGCAGTTTATCCCGAATACCCGGGACCCAGTACTTC. The full variable domain, completed using reference TRBV28 and TRBJ2-5, is DVKVTQSSRYLVKRTGEKVFLECVQDMDHENMFWYRQDPGLGLRLIYFSYDVKMKEKGDIPEGYSVSREKKERFSLILESASTNQTSMYLCASSLSRIPGTQYFGPGTRLLVL.

The chain links TRBV2 to TRBJ1-1; TRBD1 is a possible D gene (6 bases). There are 15 residues in the CDR3. V dropped 1 base and J dropped 4 bases, with 13 bases sitting between them. The germline CDR1 and CDR2 sequences are SNHLY and FYNNEI. The CDR3 DNA reads as TGTGCCAGCAGTGAAGACTCCCAGGGGTTCACTGAAGCTTTCTTT. It codes for CASSEDSQGFTEAFF.

The rearrangement links TRBV19 to TRBJ2-7, with a weak D call TRBD2 (5 bases). Between the trimmed V and J ends, which lost 3 bases and 3 bases, there was a span of 12 bases. CDR1 and CDR2 (germline): LNHDA, SQIVND (reference sequence). The CDR3 totals 14 residues. CDR3 coding DNA: TGTGCCAGTAGTATGGCGGGCCCCCACTACGAGCAGTACTTC. Its protein product is CASSMAGPHYEQYF.

The V and J genes are TRBV6-5 and TRBJ1-3; 8 bases map to TRBD1. Looked up from germline, CDR1 is MNHEY and CDR2 is SVGAGI. The CDR3 covers 16 residues. V was clipped by 0 bases and J by 6 bases; unmatched bases: 7. The CDR3 DNA reads as TGTGCCAGCAGTTACTCACCGGCGCAGGGGGCAAACACCATATATTTT. It encodes CASSYSPAQGANTIYF.

This clone has only one observation. The chain combines TRBV10-1 with TRBJ2-7; D not resolved. Looked up from germline, CDR1 is WNHNN and CDR2 is SYGVQD (reference sequence). The CDR3 extends over 15 amino acids. V gave up 2 bases and J gave up 0 bases, with 11 bases separating them. CDR3 residues: CASSEGGSRSYEQYF. The CDR3 bases are TGCGCCAGCAGTGAGGGCGGTTCTCGCTCCTACGAGCAGTACTTC.

V is TRBV2 and J is TRBJ1-5; TRBD1 matches 7 bases. This CDR3 is built from 13 residues. The trim removed 7 bases at V and 3 bases at J, leaving 3 bases unmatched. Germline CDR1 and CDR2: SNHLY and FYNNEI. The CDR3: CASKGQNNQPQHF. CDR3 nucleotides: TGTGCCAGCAAGGGACAGAACAATCAGCCCCAGCATTTT.